The T cell receptor (beta chain) described here comes from a study of shared clonotypes between healthy human individuals. As for the study in general: Per donor, CD8 memory used one plate, CD8 naive used two, CD4 memory used three and CD4 naive used three.

The donors, healthy adults who were HIV-negative, had experienced no recent acute infections or vaccinations. Generated by immunoSEQ multiplex PCR, the TCRdb table keeps only in-frame clones and is missing some. The sample records over a million clones, about 77% being singletons. This TCR came from a man aged 18 to 30 in good health. The sample comprised memory CD4+ T cells sorted from blood. Subset reported: CD45RA-negative fraction.

The CDR3 loop is CASSQRAGADETQYF. The CDR3 region has the DNA TGTGCCAGCAGCCAACGAGCGGGAGCCGATGAGACCCAGTACTTC. This rearrangement joins TRBV6-1 to TRBJ2-5; 8 positions agree with TRBD2. The CDR3 is made up of 15 amino acids. The junction had 11 bases not matched to a gene; V was cut back by 6 bases and J by 5 bases. In germline, CDR1 is MNHNS, CDR2 SASEGT.